A single sample gave rise to the 22 T cell receptor beta chains below, sequenced in a study of T cells in Graves' hyperthyroidism and ophthalmopathy. Amplification of TCR beta CDR3 regions used RNA as the template. First-round RT-PCR with HTBI primers amplified the TCR CDR3 region. TCRdb reprocessed the multiplex PCR reads via MiXCR and lists one record per CDR3 protein. The table records around 700,000 distinct CDR3 sequences, about 19% of them present only once. The sequenced sample consisted of blood. All receptors derive from a woman in her forties or fifties with Graves' hyperthyroidism that later progressed to Graves' ophthalmopathy.

The V and J genes are TRBV14 and TRBJ2-1, with TRBD2 matching over 12 bases. The CDR3 is 16 residues long. Germline values: CDR1 SGHDN, CDR2 FVKESK. The J segment lost 3 bases and the V segment lost 4 bases, leaving 4 bases of the junction unmatched. The DNA of the CDR3 is TGTGCCAGCAGCCTTTGGACTAGCGGGGACTACAATGAGCAGTTCTTC. Its translation is CASSLWTSGDYNEQFF.

The chain has TRBV20-1 and TRBJ1-1; TRBD1 matches 7 bases. The J segment lost 3 bases and the V segment lost 5 bases, leaving 12 bases of the junction unmatched. CDR1 and CDR2 (germline): DFQATT, SNEGSKA (reference sequence). CDR3 size: 15 residues. The CDR3 is CSARKPDRTDTEAFF. In DNA, the CDR3 is TGCAGTGCTCGTAAGCCGGACAGGACAGACACTGAAGCTTTCTTT.

The J gene is TRBJ2-3, the V gene TRBV6-5; D is perhaps TRBD2 (5 bases). The V end lost 1 base, the J end lost 4 bases, and 9 bases lay between the germline ends. The CDR3 sequence is 14 residues long. CDR1 and CDR2 (germline): MNHEY, SVGAGI. The DNA of the CDR3 is TGTGCCAGCAGTTACTTGGGAGCATCAGATACGCAGTATTTT. Its translation is CASSYLGASDTQYF.

There are many counts of this clonotype. The CDR3 DNA is TGCAGTGCCAACGCCCTTAAACTAGCGGCGAGCTCCTACAATGAGCAGTTCTTC. It codes for CSANALKLAASSYNEQFF. V is TRBV20-1 and J is TRBJ2-1; 8 bases align to TRBD2. CDR1 and CDR2 (germline): DFQATT, SNEGSKA (reference sequence). The CDR3 runs to 18 residues. The junction had 16 bases not matched to a gene; V was cut back by 6 bases and J by 0 bases.

This clonotype was observed a handful of times. This rearrangement joins TRBV4-2 to TRBJ1-6, with 7 bases fitting TRBD1. The germline V gene encodes CDR1 LGHNA and CDR2 YNFKEQ. V shed 0 bases, J shed 15 bases, and the junction held 8 bases outside the gene matches. The CDR3 loop spans 14 amino acids. CDR3 sequence: CASSQEPTGWHLHF. Written as DNA, the CDR3 is TGTGCCAGCAGCCAAGAGCCGACAGGGTGGCACCTCCACTTT.

The V and J genes are TRBV20-1 and TRBJ2-1; 16 nucleotides align to TRBD2. Germline V gene data show CDR1 as DFQATT and CDR2 as SNEGSKA (reference sequence). Trimming cost V 1 base and J 3 bases; bases outside gene matches: 9. CDR3 size: 19 residues. The CDR3 sequence: CSARGKGLAGGAFYNEQFF. The CDR3 nucleotides read TGCAGTGCTAGAGGAAAGGGACTAGCGGGGGGGGCCTTCTACAATGAGCAGTTCTTC.

This clonotype was seen many times. The chain has TRBV11-2 and TRBJ1-5, with TRBD1 matching over 7 bases. Germline assignment: CDR1 SGHAT and CDR2 FQNNGV. There are 17 residues in the CDR3. The ends lost 5 bases at V and 3 bases at J; junction bases unmatched: 13. CDR3 sequence: CASSHDGAGGNNQPQHF. In nucleotides, the CDR3 is TGTGCCAGCAGCCACGACGGGGCAGGGGGGAACAATCAGCCCCAGCATTTT.

The chain has TRBV6-1 and TRBJ2-7, with D perhaps matching TRBD1 or TRBD2 (5 bases each). This CDR3 spans 14 amino acids. Germline lookup yields CDR1 MNHNS and CDR2 SASEGT. V lost 7 bases and J lost 0, with 13 bases in between. CDR3 DNA: TGTGCCAGCAATCGGGCAGGGAGCTCCTACGAGCAGTACTTC. This sequence encodes CASNRAGSSYEQYF.

This clonotype was detected a few times. The chain recombines TRBV5-1 with TRBJ2-5; D call uncertain. Trimming left V 1 base short and J 4 bases short, with 8 bases between. The CDR3 contains 13 residues. CDR1 is SGHRS, CDR2 YFSETQ, per germline. The CDR3 spells CASSLIVGETQYF. CDR3 DNA: TGCGCCAGCAGCTTGATAGTAGGAGAGACCCAGTACTTC.

In its sample, this clonotype was seen many times. The genes are TRBV5-1 and TRBJ2-1; D might be TRBD1 (5 bases). From germline, CDR1 is SGHRS and CDR2 YFSETQ. Trimming took 0 bases from V and 3 from J, leaving 10 bases between them. This CDR3 spans 15 amino acids. As DNA, the CDR3 is TGCGCCAGCAGCTTGGGCAGGGCGAGCTACAATGAGCAGTTCTTC. Translation: CASSLGRASYNEQFF.

The table lists this clonotype with a few counts. The genes are TRBV9 and TRBJ2-3, with TRBD2 matching 9 bases. Looked up from germline, CDR1 is SGDLS and CDR2 is YYNGEE. Trimming removed 3 bases from V and 4 bases from J; junction bases left unmatched: 6. CDR3 length: 15 amino acids. As DNA, the CDR3 is TGTGCCAGCAGCGCCCAGCGGGGGGTGGCAGATACGCAGTATTTT. Its protein is CASSAQRGVADTQYF.

This clonotype showed up just a few times. The chain couples TRBV16 to TRBJ1-3; weak D call: TRBD1 (5 bases). This CDR3 has 17 residues. Germline V gene data show CDR1 as KGHSY and CDR2 as FQNENV. Trimming shortened V by 4 bases and J by 2 bases, and 18 bases separated the two germline ends. The CDR3 here is CASSRLGTFNTGNTIYF. CDR3 nucleotides: TGTGCCAGCAGCCGGTTGGGGACCTTTAACACTGGAAACACCATATATTTT.

This clonotype was counted at least ten times. The chain combines TRBV7-8 with TRBJ2-3, with a possible D match to TRBD1 (5 bases). The CDR3 loop spans 17 amino acids. The germline gives CDR1 SGHVS, CDR2 FQNEAQ. With 2 bases removed from V and 2 bases from J, the gap between germline ends came to 17 bases. The CDR3 bases are TGTGCCAGCAGCTTACGGGTGTCAGGGTCGTACACAGATACGCAGTATTTT. This sequence encodes CASSLRVSGSYTDTQYF.

This clonotype has ten or more counts. CDR3: CAAEGYEQYF. Written as DNA, the CDR3 is TGTGCCGCCGAGGGATACGAGCAGTACTTC. The V gene is TRBV30, the J gene TRBJ2-7; D perhaps matches TRBD2 (5 bases). Trimming removed 8 bases from V and 4 bases from J, with 9 bases in between. Germline V gene data show CDR1 as GTSNPN and CDR2 as SVGIG (reference sequence). This CDR3 has 10 amino acids.

This clonotype was picked up many times. The chain joins TRBV6-6 to TRBJ1-2, with TRBD1 as a possible D gene (5 bases). CDR3 size: 15 residues. Germline V gene data show CDR1 as MNHNY and CDR2 as SVGAGI (reference sequence). V was shortened by 0 bases and J by 8 bases, with 16 bases between the two germline ends. The CDR3 region has the DNA TGTGCCAGCAGTTACTCGGGACGTCGCCCGCGGGGCTACACCTTC. Its translation: CASSYSGRRPRGYTF.

This clonotype was observed many times. This sequence joins TRBV20-1 and TRBJ2-1; possibly TRBD1 or TRBD2 for D (5 bases each). This CDR3 comprises 14 residues. Germline V CDR1 and CDR2: DFQATT, SNEGSKA (reference sequence). Deletions cut 1 base from V and 5 bases from J, with 12 bases between. The CDR3 DNA sequence: TGCAGTGCTAGAGTGGGGCCGGGGAACAATGAGCAGTTCTTC. It is translated as CSARVGPGNNEQFF.

The chain couples TRBV12-5 to TRBJ1-2, with 8 nucleotides matching TRBD1. This CDR3 has 15 residues. The germline V gene encodes CDR1 LGHNT and CDR2 FRNRAP. Trimming cost V 1 base and J 7 bases; bases outside gene matches: 8. Here the CDR3 reads CASGLGQGFLGGYTF. CDR3 sequence (DNA): TGTGCTAGTGGTTTGGGACAGGGGTTTCTGGGTGGCTACACCTTC. Complete variable domain (other parts from reference TRBV12-5 and TRBJ1-2): DARVTQTPRHKVTEMGQEVTMRCQPILGHNTVFWYRQTMMQGLELLAYFRNRAPLDDSGMPKDRFSAEMPDATLATLKIQPSEPRDSAVYFCASGLGQGFLGGYTFGSGTRLTVV.

This clonotype has only a few counts. The chain uses TRBV5-1 and TRBJ2-5; a possible D gene is TRBD2 (5 bases). The germline V and J ends were trimmed by 4 bases and 5 bases, with 9 bases remaining between them. The CDR3 extends over 12 amino acids. From germline, CDR1 is SGHRS and CDR2 YFSETQ. The CDR3, as DNA: TGCGCCAGCAGCGATGGACTGGAGACCCAGTACTTC. This sequence encodes CASSDGLETQYF.

V usage is TRBV11-2 and J usage is TRBJ1-6, with 7 nucleotides matching TRBD1. Germline V gene sequence: CDR1 SGHAT, CDR2 FQNNGV. The CDR3 extends over 13 amino acids. Trimming cost V 0 bases and J 10 bases; bases outside gene matches: 0. The CDR3 DNA sequence: TGTGCCAGCAGCTTAGACAGGGGGTCACCCCTCCACTTT. Translated: CASSLDRGSPLHF.

The chain employs TRBV11-2 and TRBJ2-7; D may match TRBD1 or TRBD2 (5 bases each). This CDR3 is built from 14 residues. The germline gives CDR1 SGHAT, CDR2 FQNNGV. Trimming left V 6 bases short and J 2 bases short, with 14 bases between. This CDR3 reads CASRAGTETYEQYF. CDR3 DNA sequence: TGTGCCAGCAGGGCCGGGACGGAAACCTACGAGCAGTACTTC. Drawing the rest from reference TRBV11-2 and TRBJ2-7, the complete variable domain is EAGVAQSPRYKIIEKRQSVAFWCNPISGHATLYWYQQILGQGPKLLIQFQNNGVVDDSQLPKDRFSAERLKGVDSTLKIQPAKLEDSAVYLCASRAGTETYEQYFGPGTRLTVT.

In this sample, this clonotype turned up a few times. This chain uses TRBV7-9 with TRBJ1-1, with D hard to call. V was clipped by 5 bases and J by 3 bases, with 7 bases between them. Germline lookup yields CDR1 SEHNR and CDR2 FQNEAQ (reference sequence). The CDR3 covers 12 residues. CDR3 bases: TGTGCCAGCAGCGCAATTTACACTGAAGCTTTCTTT. Translated, it gives CASSAIYTEAFF.

The chain combines TRBV9 with TRBJ1-3; no clear D. The germline CDR1 and CDR2 sequences are SGDLS and YYNGEE. The CDR3 contains 18 residues. V was cut by 4 bases and J by 0 bases, with 20 bases left in between. The CDR3 protein is CASSPSGGNLASGNTIYF. The CDR3 region has the DNA TGTGCCAGCAGCCCCAGTGGTGGAAATCTGGCCTCTGGAAACACCATATATTTT.